Following are 31 T cell receptor beta chains from one sample sequenced in a study of T cell responses to AZD1222 COVID-19 vaccine. Clones were read by immunoSEQ multiplex PCR, and TCRdb kept only the in-frame ones, dropping some. The table has 95,000 to 150,000 clones, approximately 88% seen once. The specimen was peripheral blood, collected on day 0 of AZD1222 vaccination. These receptors originate from an adult in good health.

The chain is built from TRBV7-2 and TRBJ2-3; TRBD2 matches at 13 bases. Germline V gene sequence: CDR1 SGHTA, CDR2 FQGNSA. With V trimmed by 0 bases and J by 1 base, 10 bases remained unmatched. This CDR3 is built from 20 residues. The CDR3, as DNA: TGTGCCAGCAGCTTAGCCGGCTCAGGGACTAGCGGGGCTGGCACAGATACGCAGTATTTT. Protein: CASSLAGSGTSGAGTDTQYF.

This chain uses TRBV24-1 with TRBJ1-3, with D uncertain. Germline assignment: CDR1 KGHDR and CDR2 SFDVKD. The V and J ends lost 3 bases and 4 bases respectively, with 0 bases between them. This CDR3 region has 11 residues. CDR3 bases: TGTGCCACCAGTGATGGAAACACCATATATTTT. Translating it yields CATSDGNTIYF.

This chain connects TRBV25-1 to TRBJ2-2; D possibly corresponds to TRBD1 (6 bases). Germline lookup yields CDR1 MGHDK and CDR2 SYGVNS. The CDR3 contains 16 residues. Trimming stripped 1 base from V and 6 bases from J, with 15 bases between. The CDR3 protein is CASSEFRAGVPGELFF. The DNA of the CDR3 is TGTGCCAGCAGTGAATTTAGGGCAGGGGTCCCCGGGGAGCTGTTTTTT.

The chain uses TRBV27 and TRBJ2-7; 8 bases map to TRBD1. The CDR3 runs to 14 residues. Germline V gene lookup returns CDR1 MNHEY and CDR2 SMNVEV (reference sequence). J lost 4 bases, V lost 6 bases, and 8 bases had no gene match. The DNA for the CDR3 is TGTGCCAGCAGACTCCAGGGGGCCCCTTACGAGCAGTACTTC. It translates to CASRLQGAPYEQYF.

This rearrangement joins TRBV2 to TRBJ2-1; 10 bases are shared with TRBD1. Trimming took 7 bases from V and 7 from J; bases not matched to a gene: 7. CDR3 length: 14 amino acids. CDR1 is SNHLY, CDR2 FYNNEI, per germline. The CDR3 coding sequence is TGTGCCAGCATCTCGGACAGGGGGTCTAATGAGCAGTTCTTC. This codes for CASISDRGSNEQFF.

The chain carries TRBV28 and TRBJ1-6; 7 bases agree with TRBD1. The V gene end was trimmed by 6 bases and the J gene end by 9 bases; junction bases not matched to a gene: 8. The CDR3 spans 14 residues. Germline CDR1 MDHEN, CDR2 SYDVKM. DNA for the CDR3: TGTGCCAGCAGACAACAGGGGAGGGGTTCACCCCTCCACTTT. The encoded protein is CASRQQGRGSPLHF.

This chain joins TRBV5-1 and TRBJ2-1; 14 positions match TRBD2. With V trimmed by 3 bases and J by 4 bases, 6 bases remained unmatched. CDR3 size: 17 residues. Germline-derived CDR1 and CDR2 are SGHRS and YFSETQ. This CDR3 is CASSSGLAGARYNEQFF. The CDR3 bases are TGCGCCAGCAGCTCGGGACTAGCGGGAGCTCGGTACAATGAGCAGTTCTTC. Based on the CDR3 plus reference TRBV5-1 and TRBJ2-1, the full variable domain is KAGVTQTPRYLIKTRGQQVTLSCSPISGHRSVSWYQQTPGQGLQFLFEYFSETQRNKGNFPGRFSGRQFSNSRSEMNVSTLELGDSALYLCASSSGLAGARYNEQFFGPGTRLTVL.

The J gene is TRBJ1-5, the V gene TRBV18; D possibly corresponds to TRBD1 (5 bases). The CDR3 covers 15 residues. Germline CDR1 is KGHSH and CDR2 is LQKENI. V gave up 4 bases and J gave up 5 bases, with 15 bases separating them. The CDR3 spells CASSRGTGEHQPQHF. The CDR3 region has the DNA TGTGCCAGCTCACGCGGGACGGGAGAACATCAGCCCCAGCATTTT.

The rearrangement links TRBV27 to TRBJ2-1; D unresolved. The V and J ends lost 3 bases and 7 bases respectively, with 16 bases between them. CDR3 length: 15 residues. From germline, CDR1 is MNHEY and CDR2 SMNVEV (reference sequence). In DNA, the CDR3 is TGTGCCAGCAGTTTCCCTCCGCCAGGTGTGAATGAGCAGTTCTTC. Translation gives CASSFPPPGVNEQFF.

V and J are TRBV9 and TRBJ1-2; possible D gene TRBD1, 5 bases. Trimming pared 4 bases from V and 0 bases from J, leaving 13 bases between. The CDR3 is made up of 15 amino acids. Germline loops: CDR1 SGDLS, CDR2 YYNGEE. CDR3 amino acids: CASSTGRLANYGYTF. The DNA of the CDR3 is TGTGCCAGCAGCACAGGACGGCTAGCTAACTATGGCTACACCTTC.

This chain links TRBV28 with TRBJ1-1; no firm D call. Germline CDR1 and CDR2: MDHEN and SYDVKM. The ends were cut back, 1 base at V and 0 bases at J, with 12 bases in the middle. The CDR3 totals 16 residues. The CDR3 reads CASSLSQNFMNTEAFF. The CDR3 DNA reads TGTGCCAGCAGTTTATCTCAGAACTTCATGAACACTGAAGCTTTCTTT.

The table lists this clone with a count of one. The chain has TRBV5-6 and TRBJ1-2, with 7 bases that match TRBD1. V lost 4 bases and J lost 8; bases outside the gene matches: 8. Germline V gene lookup returns CDR1 SGHDT and CDR2 YYEEEE. The CDR3 covers 13 residues. In DNA form, the CDR3 reads TGTGCCAGCAGCACGGGACAGCTGGGAGGCTACACCTTC. This codes for CASSTGQLGGYTF.

The gene calls are TRBV29-1 and TRBJ1-2, with D unclear. Germline CDR1 reads SQVTM; CDR2 reads ANQGSEA. Trimming took 3 bases from V and 7 from J, leaving 9 bases between them. This CDR3 comprises 11 residues. In DNA, the CDR3 is TGCAGCGTTGAGTCGGCGGGTGGCTACACCTTC. The encoded protein is CSVESAGGYTF. Looking up the rest from reference TRBV29-1 and TRBJ1-2 gives the full variable domain: SAVISQKPSRDICQRGTSLTIQCQVDSQVTMMFWYRQQPGQSLTLIATANQGSEATYESGFVIDKFPISRPNLTFSTLTVSNMSPEDSSIYLCSVESAGGYTFGSGTRLTVV.

This clone was picked up one time. The J gene is TRBJ1-5, the V gene TRBV5-4; TRBD1 might be the D (5 bases). V was trimmed by 5 bases and J by 2 bases, leaving 14 bases between them. CDR1 and CDR2 (germline): SGHNT, YYREEE (reference sequence). CDR3 length equals 15 residues. Written as DNA, the CDR3 is TGTGCCAGCAGTCGAGCCGGGGACGGCAATCAGCCCCAGCATTTT. Residues: CASSRAGDGNQPQHF.

This clone was seen only a few times. The chain combines TRBV7-9 with TRBJ1-2; D remains unclear. V lost 3 bases and J lost 4, with 9 bases in between. CDR1 is SEHNR, CDR2 FQNEAQ, per germline (reference sequence). This CDR3 has 13 residues. The DNA for the CDR3 is TGTGCCAGCAGCTTTCGTAACGGCTATGGCTACACCTTC. It encodes CASSFRNGYGYTF.

This clone came up a few times. The rearrangement uses TRBV3-1 (or the pseudogene TRBV3-2) and TRBJ1-1; D may be TRBD1 (5 bases). There are 14 residues in the CDR3. Germline values: CDR1 LGHDT, CDR2 YNNKEL (reference sequence). Trimming removed 0 bases at V and 4 bases at J, with 9 bases between. This CDR3 reads CASSQEGGITEAFF. The DNA of the CDR3 is TGTGCCAGCAGCCAAGAGGGGGGGATCACTGAAGCTTTCTTT.

The CDR3 DNA is TGTGCCAGCAGTGCTGGACCGGGACAGTCTTACAATGAGCAGTTCTTC. Protein sequence: CASSAGPGQSYNEQFF. The V call is TRBV6-1, the J call TRBJ2-1, with TRBD1 matching 7 bases. The CDR3 spans 16 residues. CDR1 and CDR2 (germline): MNHNS, SASEGT. Unmatched junction bases numbered 10, after V lost 4 bases and J lost 4 bases.

The rearrangement links TRBV15 to TRBJ2-5; D is perhaps TRBD1 (6 bases). The V end was cut by 6 bases, the J end by 2 bases, with 16 bases between. The germline gives CDR1 LNHNV, CDR2 YYDKDF (reference sequence). The CDR3 runs 15 residues. The CDR3 DNA sequence: TGTGCCACCAGTCTGATTTTGGACAGACAAGAGACCCAGTACTTC. Translated: CATSLILDRQETQYF.

V usage is TRBV7-8 and J usage is TRBJ2-1, with no clear D. The CDR3 runs 13 residues. Trimming stripped 3 bases from V and 8 bases from J, with 11 bases between. Germline values: CDR1 SGHVS, CDR2 FQNEAQ. Here the CDR3 DNA reads TGTGCCAGCAGCTTCGCCCCGCTACATGAGCAGTTCTTC. Translating gives CASSFAPLHEQFF.

This clone came up once. The gene calls are TRBV2 and TRBJ2-7; TRBD2 is a possible D gene (5 bases). Germline CDR1 SNHLY, CDR2 FYNNEI. This CDR3 region has 12 residues. The V gene lost 6 bases and the J gene lost 4 bases, with 10 bases spanning the gap. This CDR3 reads CASSEGFYEQYF. The CDR3 DNA follows: TGTGCCAGCAGCGAGGGATTTTACGAGCAGTACTTC. The full variable domain, rest sourced from reference TRBV2 and TRBJ2-7, is EPEVTQTPSHQVTQMGQEVILRCVPISNHLYFYWYRQILGQKVEFLVSFYNNEISEKSEIFDDQFSVERPDGSNFTLKIRSTKLEDSAMYFCASSEGFYEQYFGPGTRLTVT.

V gene TRBV27 combines with J gene TRBJ2-5; D remains ambiguous. The CDR3 is 13 amino acids. Germline V lookup: CDR1 MNHEY, CDR2 SMNVEV (reference sequence). Trimming left V 6 bases short and J 3 bases short, with 11 bases between. The CDR3, as DNA: TGTGCCAGCAGGAAGGCGCGTAAAGAGACCCAGTACTTC. Amino acid sequence: CASRKARKETQYF.

This clone was seen just once. The rearrangement uses TRBV11-3 and TRBJ2-7; no reliable D call. Between the trimmed V and J ends, which lost 0 bases and 5 bases, there was a span of 2 bases. Germline loops: CDR1 SGHNT, CDR2 YENEEA. This CDR3 region has 11 residues. Here the CDR3 DNA reads TGTGCCAGCAGCTTAGATAACGAGCAGTACTTC. Its protein is CASSLDNEQYF.

The V and J genes are TRBV6-5 and TRBJ2-3; TRBD1 is a possible D gene (5 bases). Germline V gene sequence: CDR1 MNHEY, CDR2 SVGAGI. V shed 0 bases and J shed 9 bases, with 7 bases lying between them. This CDR3 has 12 amino acids. The CDR3, as DNA: TGTGCCAGCAGTTACTCGGCAGGGACGCAGTATTTT. Translating gives CASSYSAGTQYF.

This chain links TRBV27 with TRBJ2-3; D is perhaps TRBD1 (7 bases). The CDR3 runs 21 residues. Germline V lookup: CDR1 MNHEY, CDR2 SMNVEV (reference sequence). V dropped 6 bases and J dropped 4 bases, with 35 bases sitting between them. The CDR3 nucleotides are TGTGCCAGCAGCAACGGACTATTTCCCCAATCCGGGACAGCCGACCCAGATACGCAGTATTTT. Amino acid sequence: CASSNGLFPQSGTADPDTQYF.

The J gene is TRBJ1-3, the V gene TRBV27; tentatively, D is TRBD1 (5 bases). Germline V gene lookup returns CDR1 MNHEY and CDR2 SMNVEV (reference sequence). The V and J ends lost 6 bases and 2 bases respectively, with 14 bases between them. This CDR3 contains 15 residues. The CDR3 sequence: CASSPIDRAGNTIYF. The CDR3 DNA sequence: TGTGCCAGCAGCCCAATCGACAGAGCTGGAAACACCATATATTTT.

The rearrangement links TRBV28 to TRBJ1-4; D might be TRBD1 (6 bases). The CDR3 is 13 amino acids. Germline-derived CDR1 and CDR2 are MDHEN and SYDVKM. Trimming took off 11 bases at V and 10 bases at J, with 20 bases between the two ends. The DNA for the CDR3 is TGTGCCGGGGGAGAACCAGGGGAACGAAAACTGTTTTTT. It codes for CAGGEPGERKLFF.

The gene calls are TRBV5-1 and TRBJ2-1, with D possibly being TRBD2 (5 bases). The CDR3 totals 16 residues. Looked up from germline, CDR1 is SGHRS and CDR2 is YFSETQ. The germline V and J ends were trimmed by 4 bases and 8 bases, with 22 bases remaining between them. CDR3 protein: CASSPGRTPEDYEQFF. For the CDR3, the DNA is TGCGCCAGCAGCCCCGGACGGACCCCCGAGGACTATGAGCAGTTCTTC. The full variable domain, with the rest looked up from reference TRBV5-1 and TRBJ2-1, is KAGVTQTPRYLIKTRGQQVTLSCSPISGHRSVSWYQQTPGQGLQFLFEYFSETQRNKGNFPGRFSGRQFSNSRSEMNVSTLELGDSALYLCASSPGRTPEDYEQFFGPGTRLTVL.

This chain links TRBV27 with TRBJ2-3; D perhaps matches TRBD2 (6 bases). Trimming took off 3 bases at V and 3 bases at J, with 10 bases between the two ends. CDR1 is MNHEY and CDR2 is SMNVEV in the germline V gene (reference sequence). The CDR3 length is 14 residues. CDR3 coding DNA: TGTGCCAGCAGTTTGAAAAGCGGGACAGATACGCAGTATTTT. Amino acids: CASSLKSGTDTQYF.

This chain uses TRBV7-9 with TRBJ1-1; maybe TRBD1 (5 bases). The CDR3 loop spans 15 amino acids. V was clipped by 3 bases and J by 1 base, with 12 bases between them. The germline gives CDR1 SEHNR, CDR2 FQNEAQ (reference sequence). The CDR3 reads CASSLAGVANTEAFF. The CDR3 region has the DNA TGTGCCAGCAGCTTGGCGGGGGTGGCGAACACTGAAGCTTTCTTT.

The rearrangement joins TRBV11-3 to TRBJ2-1; possibly TRBD1 for D (6 bases). Looked up from germline, CDR1 is SGHNT and CDR2 is YENEEA. The CDR3 is made up of 16 amino acids. The germline V and J ends were trimmed by 3 bases and 3 bases, with 15 bases remaining between them. The CDR3 sequence: CASSFKDSSDYNEQFF. CDR3 DNA: TGTGCCAGCAGCTTTAAGGACAGCTCAGACTACAATGAGCAGTTCTTC.

J is TRBJ1-2 and V is TRBV7-9; no clear D gene. This CDR3 comprises 13 residues. V lost 1 base to trimming and J lost 6 bases, with 9 bases between them. CDR1 SEHNR and CDR2 FQNEAQ come from the germline V gene (reference sequence). This CDR3 reads CASSLVPADGYTF. As DNA, the CDR3 is TGTGCCAGCAGCTTAGTTCCAGCTGATGGCTACACCTTC. Complete variable domain (other parts from reference TRBV7-9 and TRBJ1-2): DTGVSQNPRHKITKRGQNVTFRCDPISEHNRLYWYRQTLGQGPEFLTYFQNEAQLEKSRLLSDRFSAERPKGSFSTLEIQRTEQGDSAMYLCASSLVPADGYTFGSGTRLTVV.